This T cell receptor beta chain was observed in a study of blood T cell repertoires in COVID-19. Study at large: Samples came from the United States, Italy and Spain, spanning acute and convalescent COVID-19.

Per the study methods: Quantification of nucleated cells was approximated via reference gene primer amplification. TCRdb's table, derived via immunoSEQ multiplex PCR, lists solely in-frame clones and lacks some. Clone size and the V and J calls come from that table; the DNA yielded D and trimming. The table has under 150,000 clones, 80% seen once; the top ten hold 1.9%. Unmatched junction bases numbered 3, after V lost 3 bases and J lost 1 base. Germline CDR1 SGDLS, CDR2 YYNGEE. This CDR3 contains 14 residues. The source is a man aged 65 to 85 with acute or convalescent COVID-19. The sequenced sample consisted of peripheral blood. The J gene is TRBJ1-1, the V gene TRBV9; TRBD1 aligns across 7 bases. CDR3: CASSARQGNTEAFF. CDR3 DNA sequence: TGTGCCAGCAGCGCTCGACAGGGGAACACTGAAGCTTTCTTT.